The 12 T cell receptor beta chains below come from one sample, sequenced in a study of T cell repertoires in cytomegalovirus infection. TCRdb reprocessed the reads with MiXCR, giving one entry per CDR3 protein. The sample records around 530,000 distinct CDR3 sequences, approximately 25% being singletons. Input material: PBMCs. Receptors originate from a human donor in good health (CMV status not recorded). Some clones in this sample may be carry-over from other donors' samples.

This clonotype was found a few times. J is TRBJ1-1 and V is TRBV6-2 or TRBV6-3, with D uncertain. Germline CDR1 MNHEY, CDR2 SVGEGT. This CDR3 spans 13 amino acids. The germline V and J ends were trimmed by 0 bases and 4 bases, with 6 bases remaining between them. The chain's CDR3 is CASSYSLSTEAFF. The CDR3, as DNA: TGTGCCAGCAGTTACTCCCTGAGCACTGAAGCTTTCTTT.

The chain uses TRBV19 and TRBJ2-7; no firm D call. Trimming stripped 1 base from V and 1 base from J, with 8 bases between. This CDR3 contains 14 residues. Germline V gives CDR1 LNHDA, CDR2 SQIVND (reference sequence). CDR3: CASSIAAQSYEQYF. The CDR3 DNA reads TGTGCCAGTAGTATAGCAGCGCAGTCCTACGAGCAGTACTTC.

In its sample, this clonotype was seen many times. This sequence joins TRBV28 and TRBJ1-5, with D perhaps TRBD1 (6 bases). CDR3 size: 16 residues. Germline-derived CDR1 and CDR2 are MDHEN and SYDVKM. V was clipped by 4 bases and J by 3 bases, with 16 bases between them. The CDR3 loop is CASSSNYGQSNQPQHF. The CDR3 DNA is TGTGCCAGCAGTTCGAATTATGGACAGTCCAATCAGCCCCAGCATTTT.

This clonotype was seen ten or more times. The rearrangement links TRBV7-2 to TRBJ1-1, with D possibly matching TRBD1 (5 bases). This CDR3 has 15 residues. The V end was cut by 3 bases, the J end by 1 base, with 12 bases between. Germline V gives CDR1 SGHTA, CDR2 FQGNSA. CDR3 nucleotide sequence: TGTGCCAGCAGCTTTAAAGATGGGGGGAACACTGAAGCTTTCTTT. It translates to CASSFKDGGNTEAFF.

CDR3 loop: CASSWVSSSGANVLTF. CDR3 nucleotide sequence: TGTGCCAGCAGCTGGGTCTCCAGCTCTGGGGCCAACGTCCTGACTTTC. The chain recombines TRBV27 with TRBJ2-6, with no clear D. The ends were cut back, 6 bases at V and 0 bases at J, with 12 bases in the middle. Germline values: CDR1 MNHEY, CDR2 SMNVEV (reference sequence). CDR3 length: 16 amino acids.

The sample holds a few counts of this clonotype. The DNA for the CDR3 is TGTGCCAGCAGCGCCCTCGGAGACTACAATGAGCAGTTCTTC. It codes for CASSALGDYNEQFF. V gene TRBV7-3 combines with J gene TRBJ2-1; D gene ambiguous. V was shortened by 5 bases and J by 3 bases, with 11 bases between the two germline ends. Germline assignment: CDR1 SGHTA and CDR2 FQGTGA. The CDR3 runs 14 residues. The whole variable domain, filled in from reference TRBV7-3 and TRBJ2-1, reads GAGVSQTPSNKVTEKGKYVELRCDPISGHTALYWYRQSLGQGPEFLIYFQGTGAADDSGLPNDRFFAVRPEGSVSTLKIQRTERGDSAVYLCASSALGDYNEQFFGPGTRLTVL.

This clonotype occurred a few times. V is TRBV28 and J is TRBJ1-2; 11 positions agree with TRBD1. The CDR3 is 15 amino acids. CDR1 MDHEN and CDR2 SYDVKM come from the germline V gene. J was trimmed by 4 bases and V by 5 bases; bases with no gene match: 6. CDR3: CASSPGTGGFYGYTF. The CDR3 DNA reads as TGTGCCAGCAGTCCCGGGACAGGGGGTTTCTATGGCTACACCTTC.

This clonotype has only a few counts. The CDR3, as DNA: TGTGCCAGCAGCCCATTGCGGGGCTCCATTTCACCCCTCCACTTT. It translates to CASSPLRGSISPLHF. The chain uses TRBV7-6 and TRBJ1-6; a possible D gene is TRBD1 (5 bases). V lost 5 bases to trimming and J lost 9 bases, with 17 bases between them. The CDR3 spans 15 residues. Looked up from germline, CDR1 is SGHVS and CDR2 is FNYEAQ. Looking up the rest from reference TRBV7-6 and TRBJ1-6 gives the full variable domain: GAGVSQSPRYKVTKRGQDVALRCDPISGHVSLYWYRQALGQGPEFLTYFNYEAQQDKSGLPNDRFSAERPEGSISTLTIQRTEQRDSAMYRCASSPLRGSISPLHFGNGTRLTVT.

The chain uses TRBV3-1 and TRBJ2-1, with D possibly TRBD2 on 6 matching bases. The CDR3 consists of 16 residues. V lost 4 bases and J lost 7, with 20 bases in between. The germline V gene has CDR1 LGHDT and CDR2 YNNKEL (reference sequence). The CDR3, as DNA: TGTGCCAGCAGCCCCGAACCGGGACTTCGTGGGAATGAGCAGTTCTTC. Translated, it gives CASSPEPGLRGNEQFF.

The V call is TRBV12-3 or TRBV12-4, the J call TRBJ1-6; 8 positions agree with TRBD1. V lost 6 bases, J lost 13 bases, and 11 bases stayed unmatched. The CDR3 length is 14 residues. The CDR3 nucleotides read TGTGCCAGCAGCCAGGACAGGGCGGGAGGGCCCCTCCACTTT. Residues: CASSQDRAGGPLHF.

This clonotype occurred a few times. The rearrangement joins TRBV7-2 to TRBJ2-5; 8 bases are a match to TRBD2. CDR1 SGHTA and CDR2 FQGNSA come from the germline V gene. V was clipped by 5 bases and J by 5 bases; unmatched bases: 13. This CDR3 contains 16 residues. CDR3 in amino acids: CASSERSGAGAETQYF. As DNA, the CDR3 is TGTGCCAGCAGCGAGCGTAGCGGAGCGGGGGCGGAGACCCAGTACTTC.

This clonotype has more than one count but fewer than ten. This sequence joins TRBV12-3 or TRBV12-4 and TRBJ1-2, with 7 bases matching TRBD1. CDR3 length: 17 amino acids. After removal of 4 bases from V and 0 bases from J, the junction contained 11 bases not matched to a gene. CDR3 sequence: CASSWAAQGTANYGYTF. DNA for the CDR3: TGTGCCAGCAGTTGGGCCGCACAGGGGACCGCTAACTATGGCTACACCTTC.